Listed here is a single T cell receptor beta chain. The sample originates from a study of long-term antiretroviral therapy in people with HIV. They ran version v3.0 of the immunoSEQ assay at survey level. This table comes from immunoSEQ multiplex PCR, and its TCRdb copy is limited to in-frame clones, with some not included. The repertoire holds more than 25,000 clones, with roughly 98% as singletons. Germline V gene sequence: CDR1 LGHNA, CDR2 YNFKEQ. Trimming took 1 base from V and 5 from J, leaving 14 bases between them. The CDR3 is 15 amino acids. Each donor provided at least one pre-ART PBMC sample and at least two post-ART PBMC samples.

The specimen was unsorted PBMCs, collected 7.6 years after starting antiretroviral therapy. The origin of this receptor is a man aged 25-45 years with HIV. V and J are TRBV4-2 and TRBJ1-2; D not resolved. The DNA of the CDR3 is TGTGCCAGCAGCCAAGCTAGGGATCTGACGTATGGCTACACCTTC. Protein sequence: CASSQARDLTYGYTF.